This TCR beta chain stems from a study of graft-versus-host responses after intestinal transplantation. At the level of the study: Among the recipients, all got anti-thymocyte globulin induction and then tacrolimus and steroids for around three years.

The CDR3 runs to 14 residues. Regarding this clone: The antigen is not known.

Overall study results and limits: Circulating GvH clones peaking coincided with falling HvG clones soon after transplant. Recipient marrow showed GvH clones, some seen first in ileum or blood.

Assay used: immunoSEQ multiplex PCR; TCRdb lists only in-frame clones, some missing. There are tens of thousands of clones in the sample; around 90% occur only once, and about 0.28% lies in the top ten. The source material was unstimulated CD4+ T cells sorted from spleen or lymph node cells, sampled before intestinal transplant. The receptor's source is a human donor who received an intestinal transplant. The J gene is TRBJ1-4, the V gene TRBV21-1; the table's D call of TRBD1 was not tested on the DNA. TRBV21-1 corresponds to a pseudogene. The CDR3 coding sequence is TGTGCCAGCAGCAAAATGGACAGTCAGAAAAAACTGTTTTTT. Translated, it gives CASSKMDSQKKLFF.